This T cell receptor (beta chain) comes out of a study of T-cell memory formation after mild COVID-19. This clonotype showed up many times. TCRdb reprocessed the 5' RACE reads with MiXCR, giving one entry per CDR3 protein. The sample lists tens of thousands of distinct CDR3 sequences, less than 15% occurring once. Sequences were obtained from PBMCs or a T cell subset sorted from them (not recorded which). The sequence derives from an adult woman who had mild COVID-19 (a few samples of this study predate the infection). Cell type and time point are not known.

Here the CDR3 DNA reads TGTGCCACCAGGGCAGTTGGTGAAGATACGCAGTATTTT. This translates into CATRAVGEDTQYF. J is TRBJ2-3 and V is TRBV24-1; D call uncertain. This CDR3 is built from 13 residues. Germline V gene lookup returns CDR1 KGHDR and CDR2 SFDVKD. V was shortened by 7 bases and J by 5 bases, with 12 bases between the two germline ends.